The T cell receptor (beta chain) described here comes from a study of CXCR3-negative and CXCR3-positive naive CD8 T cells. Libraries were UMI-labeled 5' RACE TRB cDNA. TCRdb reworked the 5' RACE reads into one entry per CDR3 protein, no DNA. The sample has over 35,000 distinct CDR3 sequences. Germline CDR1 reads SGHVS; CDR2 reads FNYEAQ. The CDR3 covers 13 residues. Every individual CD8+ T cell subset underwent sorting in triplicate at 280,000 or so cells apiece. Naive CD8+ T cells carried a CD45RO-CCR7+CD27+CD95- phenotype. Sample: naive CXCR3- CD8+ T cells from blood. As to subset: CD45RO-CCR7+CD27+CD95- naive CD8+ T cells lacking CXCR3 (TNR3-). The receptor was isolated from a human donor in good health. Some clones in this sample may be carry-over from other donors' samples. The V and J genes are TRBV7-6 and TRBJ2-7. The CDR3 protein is CASSLGTWNEQYF.